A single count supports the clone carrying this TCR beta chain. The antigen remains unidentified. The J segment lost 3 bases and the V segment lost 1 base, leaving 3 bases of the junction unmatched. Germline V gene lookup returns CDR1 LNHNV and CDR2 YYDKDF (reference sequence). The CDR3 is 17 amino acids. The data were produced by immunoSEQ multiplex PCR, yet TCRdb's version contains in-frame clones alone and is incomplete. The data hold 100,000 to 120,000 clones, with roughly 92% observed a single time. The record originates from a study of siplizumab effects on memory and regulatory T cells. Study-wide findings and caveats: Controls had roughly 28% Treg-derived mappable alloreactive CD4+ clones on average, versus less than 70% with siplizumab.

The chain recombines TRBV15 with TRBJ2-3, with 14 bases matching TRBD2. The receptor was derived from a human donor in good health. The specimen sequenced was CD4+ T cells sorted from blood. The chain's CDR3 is CATSRARTSGGTDTQYF. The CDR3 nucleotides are TGTGCCACCAGCAGAGCAAGGACTAGCGGGGGGACAGATACGCAGTATTTT.